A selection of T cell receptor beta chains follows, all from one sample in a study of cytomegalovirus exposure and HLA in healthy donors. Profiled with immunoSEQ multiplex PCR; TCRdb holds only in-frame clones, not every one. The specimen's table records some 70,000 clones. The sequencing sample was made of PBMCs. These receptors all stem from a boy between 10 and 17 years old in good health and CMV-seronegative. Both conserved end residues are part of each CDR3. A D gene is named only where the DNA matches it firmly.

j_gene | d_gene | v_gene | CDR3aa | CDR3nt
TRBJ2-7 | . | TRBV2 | CASSDGDFGIGYEQYF | TGTGCCAGCAGCGACGGGGACTTTGGGATAGGCTACGAGCAGTACTTC
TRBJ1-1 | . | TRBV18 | CASSPAFADTEAFF | TGTGCCAGCTCACCGGCATTCGCGGACACTGAAGCTTTCTTT
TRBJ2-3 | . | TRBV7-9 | CASSLGGEVRDTQYF | TGTGCCAGCAGCTTAGGGGGGGAAGTAAGAGATACGCAGTATTTT
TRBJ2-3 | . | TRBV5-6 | CASSFFGTRLGDTQYF | TGTGCCAGCAGTTTCTTCGGGACTCGCCTCGGCGATACGCAGTATTTT
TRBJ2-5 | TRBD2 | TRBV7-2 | CASSMRLAGGFETQYF | TGTGCCAGCAGCATGAGACTAGCGGGGGGCTTCGAGACCCAGTACTTC
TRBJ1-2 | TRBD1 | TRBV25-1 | CASQPDRGRSYGYTF | TGTGCCAGTCAACCGGACAGGGGGCGAAGCTATGGCTACACCTTC
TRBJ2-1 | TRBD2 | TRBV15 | CATSRDGRGGNEQFF | TGTGCCACCAGCAGAGATGGTCGGGGGGGGAATGAGCAGTTCTTC
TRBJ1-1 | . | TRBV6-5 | CARRRETEAFF | TGTGCCAGAAGGAGGGAGACTGAAGCTTTCTTT
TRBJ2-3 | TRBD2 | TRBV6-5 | CASRRGLVGADTQYF | TGTGCCAGCAGGAGGGGACTAGTAGGCGCAGATACGCAGTATTTT
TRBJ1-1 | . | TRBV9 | CASSVAGYTEAFF | TGTGCCAGCAGCGTAGCGGGGTACACTGAAGCTTTCTTT
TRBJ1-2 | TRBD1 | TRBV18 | CASSQGQDYGYTF | TGTGCCAGCTCCCAAGGACAGGACTATGGCTACACCTTC
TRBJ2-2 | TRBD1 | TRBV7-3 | CASSLKPWTGNTGELFF | TGTGCCAGCAGCCTAAAGCCCTGGACAGGGAACACCGGGGAGCTGTTTTTT
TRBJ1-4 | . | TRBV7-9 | CASSLENEKLFF | TGTGCCAGCAGCCTCGAGAATGAAAAACTGTTTTTT
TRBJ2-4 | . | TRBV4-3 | CASSQAREVNIQYF | TGCGCCAGCAGCCAAGCGAGGGAGGTAAACATTCAGTACTTC
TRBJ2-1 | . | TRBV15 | CATSRDLSGVIGNEQFF | TGTGCCACCAGCAGAGATCTGTCCGGGGTAATCGGCAATGAGCAGTTCTTC
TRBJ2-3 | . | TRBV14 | CASSLTGDTQYF | TGTGCCAGCAGCCTGACGGGGGATACGCAGTATTTT
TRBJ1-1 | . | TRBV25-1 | CASSERGGRGEAFF | TGTGCCAGCAGTGAAAGGGGAGGGCGGGGTGAAGCTTTCTTT
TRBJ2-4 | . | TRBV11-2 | CASSLRRAKNIQYF | TGTGCCAGCAGCTTAAGGCGGGCCAAAAACATTCAGTACTTC
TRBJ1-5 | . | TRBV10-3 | CAISAVGGGLQPQHF | TGTGCCATCAGTGCTGTAGGGGGAGGGTTGCAGCCCCAGCATTTT
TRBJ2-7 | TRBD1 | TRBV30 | CAWEGGTGGDEQYF | TGTGCCTGGGAAGGAGGGACAGGGGGGGACGAGCAGTACTTC
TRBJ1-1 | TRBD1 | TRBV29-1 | CSATTGINTEAFF | TGCAGCGCCACGACAGGGATCAACACTGAAGCTTTCTTT
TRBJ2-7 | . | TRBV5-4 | CASSPSSGSNPDEQYF | TGTGCCAGCAGCCCGAGTTCGGGGTCCAACCCGGACGAGCAGTACTTC
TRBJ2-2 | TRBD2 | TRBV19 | CASSSGLALNTGELFF | TGTGCCAGTAGTTCGGGACTAGCCCTCAACACCGGGGAGCTGTTTTTT